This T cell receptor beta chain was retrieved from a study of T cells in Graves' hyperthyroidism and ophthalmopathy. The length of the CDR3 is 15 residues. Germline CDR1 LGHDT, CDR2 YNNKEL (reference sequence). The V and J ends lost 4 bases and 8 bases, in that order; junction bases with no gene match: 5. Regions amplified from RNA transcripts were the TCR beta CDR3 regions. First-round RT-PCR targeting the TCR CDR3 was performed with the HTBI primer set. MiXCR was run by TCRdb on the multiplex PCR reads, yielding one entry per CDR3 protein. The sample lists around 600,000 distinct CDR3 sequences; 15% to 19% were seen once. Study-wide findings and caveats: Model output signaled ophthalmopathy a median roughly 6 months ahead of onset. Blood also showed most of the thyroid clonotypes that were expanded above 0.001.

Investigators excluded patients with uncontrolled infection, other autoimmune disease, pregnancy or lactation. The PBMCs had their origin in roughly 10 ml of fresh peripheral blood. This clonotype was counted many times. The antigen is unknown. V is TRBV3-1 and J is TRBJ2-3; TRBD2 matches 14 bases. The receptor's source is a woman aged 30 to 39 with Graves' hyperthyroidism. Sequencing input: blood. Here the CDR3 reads CASSLGTSGSITQYF. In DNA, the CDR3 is TGTGCCAGCAGCCTCGGGACTAGCGGGAGCATTACGCAGTATTTT.